This T cell receptor beta chain was captured by sequencing in a study of graft-versus-host responses after intestinal transplantation. Whole-study context: Recipients received multivisceral, liver-intestinal, or isolated intestinal transplants. Every one of the recipients received anti-thymocyte globulin induction and afterwards took tacrolimus and steroids for approximately 3 years. Study results and caveats: Peak levels of circulating GvH clones tracked with early post-transplant HvG declines. There were GvH clones found in recipient marrow, and some of them appeared first in ileum or blood.

A word on this clone: Its antigen is not known.

The assay was immunoSEQ multiplex PCR, and TCRdb's table has in-frame clones only and misses some. The data contain more than 100,000 clones, roughly 95% of them singletons. The CDR3 has 16 amino acids. This TCR was recovered from a human donor who received an intestinal transplant. The chain joins TRBV21-1 to TRBJ2-1; the DNA was not compared with TRBD2, the D call given in the table. TRBV21-1 is noted as a pseudogene. Sequencing was performed on unstimulated CD8+ T cells sorted from spleen or lymph node cells, taken before intestinal transplant. In nucleotides, the CDR3 is TGTGCCAGCAGCAAAAACCCGAGATTATCCTACAATGAGCAGTTCTTC. Amino acid sequence: CASSKNPRLSYNEQFF.